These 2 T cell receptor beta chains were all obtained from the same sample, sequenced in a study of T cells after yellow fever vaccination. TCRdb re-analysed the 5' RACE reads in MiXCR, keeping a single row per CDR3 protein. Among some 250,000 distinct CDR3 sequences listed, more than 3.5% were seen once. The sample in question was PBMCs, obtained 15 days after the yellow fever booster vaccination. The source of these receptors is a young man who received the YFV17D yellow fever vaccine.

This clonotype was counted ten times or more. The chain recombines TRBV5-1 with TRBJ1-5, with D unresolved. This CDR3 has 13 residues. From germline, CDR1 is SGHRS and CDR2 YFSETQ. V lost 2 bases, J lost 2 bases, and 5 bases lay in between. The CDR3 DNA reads TGCGCCAGCAGCTTTTCGGGCAATCAGCCCCAGCATTTT. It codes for CASSFSGNQPQHF. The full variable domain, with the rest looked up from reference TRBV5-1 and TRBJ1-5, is KAGVTQTPRYLIKTRGQQVTLSCSPISGHRSVSWYQQTPGQGLQFLFEYFSETQRNKGNFPGRFSGRQFSNSRSEMNVSTLELGDSALYLCASSFSGNQPQHFGDGTRLSIL.

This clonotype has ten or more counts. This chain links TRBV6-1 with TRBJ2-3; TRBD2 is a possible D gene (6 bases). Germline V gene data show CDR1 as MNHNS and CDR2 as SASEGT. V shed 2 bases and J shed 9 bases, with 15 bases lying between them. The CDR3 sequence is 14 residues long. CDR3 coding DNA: TGTGCCAGCAGTGAAAGACTAGAAGGGATGACGCAGTATTTT. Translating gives CASSERLEGMTQYF.